These T cell receptor beta chains were read from a single sample in a study of blood T cell repertoires in COVID-19. The method was immunoSEQ multiplex PCR; TCRdb's version includes in-frame clones alone and lacks a portion of them. The sample lists about 370,000 clones; around 91% were seen once. Material for sequencing was PBMCs or T cells enriched from blood (not recorded which). These receptors came from a man aged 18 to 30 who had recovered from COVID-19. CDR3s include the opening cysteine and the closing phenylalanine or tryptophan. The order of the fields is V gene, J gene, D gene, clone size, CDR3 protein, CDR3 DNA. A D gene is named only where the DNA matches it firmly. The size of a clone is reported for some rows only, either as once, few or many, or as a class for expanded clones.

v_gene: TRBV15
j_gene: TRBJ2-7
d_gene: .
abundance: .
CDR3aa: CATSRDPGITGLTYEQYF
CDR3nt: TGTGCCACCAGCAGAGACCCGGGGATTACAGGGCTCACCTACGAGCAGTACTTC

v_gene: TRBV27
j_gene: TRBJ1-1
d_gene: .
abundance: .
CDR3aa: CASSPTPGSWFGAFF
CDR3nt: TGTGCCAGCAGTCCTACCCCGGGATCCTGGTTTGGAGCTTTCTTT

v_gene: TRBV7-9
j_gene: TRBJ2-7
d_gene: .
abundance: few
CDR3aa: CASSPPGRSSSYEQYF
CDR3nt: TGTGCCAGCAGCCCCCCTGGTCGGTCTAGCTCCTACGAGCAGTACTTC

v_gene: TRBV6-5
j_gene: TRBJ2-1
d_gene: .
abundance: .
CDR3aa: CASSYNAEDYNEQFF
CDR3nt: TGTGCCAGCAGTTACAACGCAGAGGATTACAATGAGCAGTTCTTC

v_gene: TRBV5-1
j_gene: TRBJ1-4
d_gene: TRBD1
abundance: .
CDR3aa: CASSFTGATRGPREKLFF
CDR3nt: TGCGCCAGCAGCTTCACAGGGGCCACCCGGGGGCCTAGGGAAAAACTGTTTTTT

v_gene: TRBV18
j_gene: TRBJ2-1
d_gene: TRBD2
abundance: .
CDR3aa: CASSTGLSGGSYNEQFF
CDR3nt: TGTGCCAGCTCAACTGGTCTGTCGGGAGGATCCTACAATGAGCAGTTCTTC

v_gene: TRBV28
j_gene: TRBJ1-2
d_gene: .
abundance: .
CDR3aa: CASSLETVDYGYTF
CDR3nt: TGTGCCAGCAGTTTGGAGACAGTCGACTATGGCTACACCTTC

v_gene: TRBV19
j_gene: TRBJ1-2
d_gene: .
abundance: .
CDR3aa: CASSRDIGNYGYTF
CDR3nt: TGTGCCAGTAGTAGGGACATCGGCAACTATGGCTACACCTTC

v_gene: TRBV28
j_gene: TRBJ2-7
d_gene: .
abundance: .
CDR3aa: CASSLMSREQYF
CDR3nt: TGTGCCAGCAGTTTAATGTCCCGCGAGCAGTACTTC

v_gene: TRBV5-1
j_gene: TRBJ2-5
d_gene: TRBD2
abundance: .
CDR3aa: CASSVTGLSQETQYF
CDR3nt: TGCGCCAGCAGCGTTACGGGACTATCCCAAGAGACCCAGTACTTC

v_gene: TRBV6-5
j_gene: TRBJ2-5
d_gene: TRBD1
abundance: .
CDR3aa: CASSWGTGGYETQYF
CDR3nt: TGTGCCAGCAGCTGGGGGACAGGGGGGTACGAGACCCAGTACTTC

v_gene: TRBV28
j_gene: TRBJ2-3
d_gene: .
abundance: .
CDR3aa: CASSFPPTDTQYF
CDR3nt: TGTGCCAGCAGCTTCCCCCCCACAGATACGCAGTATTTT

v_gene: TRBV15
j_gene: TRBJ2-2
d_gene: .
abundance: .
CDR3aa: CATSSEISDTGELFF
CDR3nt: TGTGCCACCAGCAGCGAGATCTCTGACACCGGGGAGCTGTTTTTT

v_gene: TRBV4-1
j_gene: TRBJ1-5
d_gene: TRBD1
abundance: .
CDR3aa: CASSPSTGGSNQPQHF
CDR3nt: TGCGCCAGCAGCCCCTCGACAGGGGGGAGCAATCAGCCCCAGCATTTT

v_gene: TRBV5-4
j_gene: TRBJ2-7
d_gene: .
abundance: .
CDR3aa: CASSLVGAGLSYEQYF
CDR3nt: TGTGCCAGCAGCTTGGTTGGGGCCGGATTGTCCTACGAGCAGTACTTC

v_gene: TRBV23-1
j_gene: TRBJ2-2
d_gene: .
abundance: .
CDR3aa: CASSQGGYTGELFF
CDR3nt: TGCGCCAGCAGTCAAGGGGGGTACACCGGGGAGCTGTTTTTT

v_gene: TRBV30
j_gene: TRBJ2-2
d_gene: TRBD2
abundance: .
CDR3aa: CAWSVRVRTSGSIGELFF
CDR3nt: TGTGCCTGGAGTGTTAGGGTTCGGACTAGCGGGAGCATCGGGGAGCTGTTTTTT

v_gene: TRBV3-1/TRBV3-2
j_gene: TRBJ1-2
d_gene: .
abundance: once
CDR3aa: CASSQGFSEYGYTF
CDR3nt: TGTGCCAGCAGCCAAGGCTTTTCGGAGTATGGCTACACCTTC

v_gene: TRBV11-2
j_gene: TRBJ2-4
d_gene: .
abundance: .
CDR3aa: CASSLVGGAKNIQYF
CDR3nt: TGTGCCAGCAGCTTAGTTGGGGGCGCGAAAAACATTCAGTACTTC

v_gene: TRBV15
j_gene: TRBJ1-5
d_gene: .
abundance: .
CDR3aa: CATSRDRNEGNQPQHF
CDR3nt: TGTGCCACCAGCAGAGACCGAAACGAGGGCAATCAGCCCCAGCATTTT

v_gene: TRBV24-1
j_gene: TRBJ2-7
d_gene: .
abundance: .
CDR3aa: CATSDRGGTVQYF
CDR3nt: TGTGCCACCAGTGATAGAGGGGGGACAGTGCAGTACTTC

v_gene: TRBV2
j_gene: TRBJ2-2
d_gene: .
abundance: .
CDR3aa: CASGQRGTGELFF
CDR3nt: TGTGCCAGCGGACAGAGAGGCACCGGGGAGCTGTTTTTT

v_gene: TRBV4-3
j_gene: TRBJ2-3
d_gene: .
abundance: .
CDR3aa: CASSQDLGGYADTQYF
CDR3nt: TGCGCCAGCAGCCAAGATCTGGGGGGTTATGCAGATACGCAGTATTTT

v_gene: TRBV12-3/TRBV12-4
j_gene: TRBJ1-5
d_gene: .
abundance: .
CDR3aa: CASSLNRAQPQHF
CDR3nt: TGTGCCAGCAGTCTAAACAGGGCGCAGCCCCAGCATTTT

v_gene: TRBV25-1
j_gene: TRBJ2-5
d_gene: .
abundance: .
CDR3aa: CASSADGLQETQYF
CDR3nt: TGTGCCAGCAGTGCCGACGGACTCCAAGAGACCCAGTACTTC

v_gene: TRBV12-5
j_gene: TRBJ2-1
d_gene: TRBD2
abundance: once
CDR3aa: CASGLGLAGDLNEQFF
CDR3nt: TGTGCTAGTGGTTTGGGACTAGCGGGGGATCTCAATGAGCAGTTCTTC

v_gene: TRBV5-1
j_gene: TRBJ1-6
d_gene: .
abundance: .
CDR3aa: CASSLGWGGSPLHF
CDR3nt: TGCGCCAGCAGCTTGGGGTGGGGAGGCTCACCCCTCCACTTT

v_gene: TRBV7-3
j_gene: TRBJ2-7
d_gene: .
abundance: .
CDR3aa: CASSLGRQENEQYF
CDR3nt: TGTGCCAGCAGCTTAGGAAGACAGGAGAACGAGCAGTACTTC

v_gene: TRBV28
j_gene: TRBJ1-4
d_gene: TRBD1
abundance: .
CDR3aa: CASSLSPPGTGLEKLFF
CDR3nt: TGTGCCAGCAGTTTATCCCCCCCGGGGACAGGGTTAGAAAAACTGTTTTTT

v_gene: TRBV12-5
j_gene: TRBJ1-4
d_gene: .
abundance: .
CDR3aa: CASGLQDSNEKLFF
CDR3nt: TGTGCTAGTGGTTTGCAGGACAGTAATGAAAAACTGTTTTTT